This TCR beta chain was retrieved from a study of cytomegalovirus exposure and HLA in healthy donors. Overall study findings and caveats: Most CMV-associated TCR beta chains appeared HLA-restricted in a later analysis. A later analysis linked around 15,000 TCR beta sequences to HLA alleles at 0.05 false discovery rate. The study listed approximately 160 cytomegalovirus-associated TCR beta chains. With later analysis, a missense DCLRE1C variant became linked to TCR beta V- and J-gene trimming.

In the case of this clone: Its specificity is unknown.

V dropped 1 base and J dropped 6; count of bases not matched to a gene: 11. Germline V gene sequence: CDR1 SGHVS, CDR2 FQNEAQ. CDR3 size: 16 residues. Both 60 Vbeta primers and 13 Jbeta primers went into the PCR. Measured with immunoSEQ multiplex PCR; TCRdb has only the in-frame clones, and not every one. Its table records 120,000 to 150,000 clones. Sequenced input: PBMCs. The sequence was collected from a woman between 18 and 29 years old in good health and CMV-seronegative. The V call is TRBV7-8, the J call TRBJ2-7, with 8 bases lining up with TRBD2. CDR3 nucleotides: TGTGCCAGCAGCTTAGGAGATAGCGGGATGAACATCGAGCAGTACTTC. Amino acid sequence: CASSLGDSGMNIEQYF.